This TCR beta chain derives from a study of blood T cells in healthy people across ages. V lost 3 bases, J lost 9 bases, and 15 bases lay in between. The CDR3 spans 14 residues. CDR1 is MGHDK and CDR2 is SYGVNS in the germline V gene. It was with a sample-barcoded 5' primer and a J-beta primer mix that a second PCR of roughly 7 to 12 cycles was run. TCRdb re-analysed the 5' RACE reads in MiXCR, keeping a single row per CDR3 protein. The table lists about 540,000 distinct CDR3 sequences, around 24% of them singletons, with just over 8.5% in the top ten. The sample was also linked to a second study, of T cells of mothers and their children. As that report states: Material was donated by three healthy Caucasian mothers and their six children. RNA extracted was entirely used for cDNA synthesis, approximately 1.6 ug per 15 ul.

The source is a boy between 5 and 17 years old in good health. V and J are TRBV25-1 and TRBJ2-1, with a tentative D call TRBD2 (5 bases). What was sequenced was blood. CDR3 region: CASSDSLGRGEQFF. In DNA, the CDR3 is TGTGCCAGCAGTGATTCACTAGGGCGTGGTGAGCAGTTCTTC.